The next 3 T cell receptor beta chains were all read from a single sample in a study of T cells in Graves' hyperthyroidism and ophthalmopathy (dated by TCRdb to about 2019). Library method: multiplex PCR. The listed sequencing device is Illumina HiSeq 2000. The TCR beta CDR3 regions were amplified from RNA transcripts. A first-round RT-PCR of the TCR CDR3 used the HTBI primer set with the Qiagen OneStep RT-PCR kit. The public reads were reprocessed in TCRdb via fastp at Q25 and MiXCR, keeping in-frame beta chains. Each CDR3 protein gets just one entry, which takes the most common genes and DNA from the rows behind it. This sample lists under 400,000 distinct CDR3 sequences; 15% to 17% were detected once. The ten largest clones represent 28% of the sample. Sequences were obtained from blood. The receptors derive from a woman aged 18-29 years with Graves' hyperthyroidism that later progressed to Graves' ophthalmopathy.

The chain uses TRBV28 and TRBJ1-1; no clear D gene. Trimming cost V 6 bases and J 4 bases, with 12 bases left between them. Germline lookup yields CDR1 MDHEN and CDR2 SYDVKM. The CDR3 covers 13 residues. The CDR3 spells CASRILARTEAFF. The CDR3 DNA follows: TGTGCCAGCAGAATCCTCGCTCGCACTGAAGCTTTCTTT.

As DNA, the CDR3 is TGTGCCAGCAGCCCACGACAGGGGGGAGAAGAAAAACTGTTTTTT. This codes for CASSPRQGGEEKLFF. The chain uses TRBV9 and TRBJ1-4; 9 bases are shared with TRBD1. CDR1 SGDLS and CDR2 YYNGEE come from the germline V gene. This CDR3 contains 15 residues. V trimming: 4 bases; J trimming: 8 bases; junction bases outside the gene matches: 9.

This clonotype was seen more than once but under ten times. The genes are TRBV5-4 and TRBJ2-1; D perhaps matches TRBD2 (5 bases). Trimming removed 4 bases from V and 9 bases from J, with 17 bases in between. This CDR3 spans 14 amino acids. Germline-derived CDR1 and CDR2 are SGHNT and YYREEE (reference sequence). The CDR3 region is CASSPILGSSEQFF. Written as DNA, the CDR3 is TGTGCCAGCAGCCCCATACTAGGATCTAGTGAGCAGTTCTTC.